The TCR beta chain described here comes from a study of vaccination and CD4 T cells after COVID-19. Noted treatment: roughly nine-day PBMC culture with coronavirus spike peptide pools or control peptides (ViraFEST assay). This clonotype was seen a handful of times. No antigen is known for it. The Oncomine TCR Beta short-read assay sequenced DNA from cultured CD4+ T cells. MiXCR, run by TCRdb on the PCR reads, gives a single entry per CDR3 protein. The sample has approximately 13,000 distinct CDR3 sequences, 51% seen once. Germline CDR1 reads MNHEY; CDR2 reads SMNVEV (reference sequence). The V end was cut by 0 bases, the J end by 6 bases, with 11 bases between. There are 14 residues in the CDR3.

The receptor's source is a human donor who had recovered from COVID-19. The sequencing input was CD4+ T cells from blood, cultured in vitro. The chain carries TRBV27 and TRBJ1-1; unclear D gene. CDR3 residues: CASSLSKRYPEAFF. For the CDR3, the DNA is TGTGCCAGCAGTTTATCGAAACGGTACCCTGAAGCTTTCTTT.